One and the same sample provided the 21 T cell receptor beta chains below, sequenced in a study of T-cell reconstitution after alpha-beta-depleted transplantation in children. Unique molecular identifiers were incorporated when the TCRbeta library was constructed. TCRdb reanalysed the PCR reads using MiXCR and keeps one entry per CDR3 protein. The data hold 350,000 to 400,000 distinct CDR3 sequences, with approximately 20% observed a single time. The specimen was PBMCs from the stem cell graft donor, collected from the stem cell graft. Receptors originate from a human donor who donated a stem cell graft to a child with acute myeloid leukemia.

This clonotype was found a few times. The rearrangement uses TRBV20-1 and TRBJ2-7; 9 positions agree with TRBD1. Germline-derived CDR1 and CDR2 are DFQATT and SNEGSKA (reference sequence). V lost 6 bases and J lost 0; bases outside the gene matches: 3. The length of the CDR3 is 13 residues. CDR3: CSASTGGSYEQYF. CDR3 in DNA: TGCAGTGCCTCGACAGGGGGCTCCTACGAGCAGTACTTC.

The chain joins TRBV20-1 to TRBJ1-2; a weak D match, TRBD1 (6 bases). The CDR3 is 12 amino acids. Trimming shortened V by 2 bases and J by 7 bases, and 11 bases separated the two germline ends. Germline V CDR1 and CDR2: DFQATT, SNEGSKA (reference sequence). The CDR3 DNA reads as TGCAGTGCTAGACCTACAGGGTCTGGCTACACCTTC. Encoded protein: CSARPTGSGYTF.

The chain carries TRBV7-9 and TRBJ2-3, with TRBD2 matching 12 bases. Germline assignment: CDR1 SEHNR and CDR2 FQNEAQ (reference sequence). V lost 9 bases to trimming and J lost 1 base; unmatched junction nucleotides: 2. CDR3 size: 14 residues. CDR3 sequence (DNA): TGTGCCAGGACTAGCGGGAGCGGCACAGATACGCAGTATTTT. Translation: CARTSGSGTDTQYF. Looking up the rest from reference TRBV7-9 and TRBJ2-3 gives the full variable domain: DTGVSQNPRHKITKRGQNVTFRCDPISEHNRLYWYRQTLGQGPEFLTYFQNEAQLEKSRLLSDRFSAERPKGSFSTLEIQRTEQGDSAMYLCARTSGSGTDTQYFGPGTRLTVL.

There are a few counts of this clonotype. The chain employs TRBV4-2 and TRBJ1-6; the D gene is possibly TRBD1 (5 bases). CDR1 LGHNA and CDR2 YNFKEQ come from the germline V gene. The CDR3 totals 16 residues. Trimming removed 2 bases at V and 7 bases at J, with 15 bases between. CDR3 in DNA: TGTGCCAGCAGCCAACATCCTGGGGACTTGAATTCACCCCTCCACTTT. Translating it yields CASSQHPGDLNSPLHF.

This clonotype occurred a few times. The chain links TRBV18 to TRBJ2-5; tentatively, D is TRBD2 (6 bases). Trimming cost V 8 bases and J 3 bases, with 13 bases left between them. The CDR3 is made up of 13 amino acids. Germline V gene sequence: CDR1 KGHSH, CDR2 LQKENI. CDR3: CASRDGLKETQYF. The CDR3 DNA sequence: TGTGCCAGCCGAGACGGACTAAAAGAGACCCAGTACTTC.

DNA of the CDR3: TGTGCCAGCAGTTTGACTAGCGGGCAGTACCAAGAGACCCAGTACTTC. It encodes CASSLTSGQYQETQYF. The chain joins TRBV28 to TRBJ2-5, with 10 bases aligning to TRBD2. The CDR3 contains 16 residues. Germline V gives CDR1 MDHEN, CDR2 SYDVKM. V was pared by 3 bases and J by 0 bases, with 4 bases of the junction left unmatched.

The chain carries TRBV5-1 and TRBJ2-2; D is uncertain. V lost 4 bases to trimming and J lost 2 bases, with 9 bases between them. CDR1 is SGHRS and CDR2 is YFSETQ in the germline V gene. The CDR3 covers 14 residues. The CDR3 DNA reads TGCGCCAGCAGCCACTGGAGCAACACCGGGGAGCTGTTTTTT. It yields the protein CASSHWSNTGELFF.

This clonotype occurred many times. The CDR3 reads CAISGDRAEVGGYTF. CDR3 nucleotide sequence: TGTGCCATCAGTGGCGACAGGGCCGAGGTTGGGGGCTACACCTTC. The V call is TRBV10-3, the J call TRBJ1-2, with 7 bases aligning to TRBD1. The germline CDR1 and CDR2 sequences are ENHRY and SYGVKD. CDR3 size: 15 residues. After removal of 4 bases from V and 8 bases from J, the junction contained 13 bases not matched to a gene.

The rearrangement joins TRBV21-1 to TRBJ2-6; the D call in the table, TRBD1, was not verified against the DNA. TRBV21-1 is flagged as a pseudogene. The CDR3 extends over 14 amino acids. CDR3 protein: CASSKGAGANVLTF. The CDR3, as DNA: TGTGCCAGCAGCAAGGGGGCTGGGGCCAACGTCCTGACTTTC.

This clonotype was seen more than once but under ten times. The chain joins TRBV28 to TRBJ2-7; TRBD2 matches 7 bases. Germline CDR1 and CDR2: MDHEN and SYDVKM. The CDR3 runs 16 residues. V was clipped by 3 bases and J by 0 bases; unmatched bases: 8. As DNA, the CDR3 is TGTGCCAGCAGTTTCCTGAGCGGGACCTCCTCCTACGAGCAGTACTTC. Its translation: CASSFLSGTSSYEQYF.

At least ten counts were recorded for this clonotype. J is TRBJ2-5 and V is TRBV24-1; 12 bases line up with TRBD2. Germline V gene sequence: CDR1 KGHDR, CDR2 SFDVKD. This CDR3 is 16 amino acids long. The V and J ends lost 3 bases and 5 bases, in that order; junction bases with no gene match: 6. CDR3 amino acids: CATSDAGLAGMETQYF. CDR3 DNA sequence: TGTGCCACCAGTGATGCTGGACTAGCGGGAATGGAGACCCAGTACTTC.

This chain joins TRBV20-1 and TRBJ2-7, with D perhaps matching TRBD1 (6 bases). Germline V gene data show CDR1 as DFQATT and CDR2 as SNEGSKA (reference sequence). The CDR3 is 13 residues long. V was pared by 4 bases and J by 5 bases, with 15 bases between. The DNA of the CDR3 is TGCAGTGCTACCGACGAGGGGGTCAACGAGCAGTACTTC. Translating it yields CSATDEGVNEQYF.

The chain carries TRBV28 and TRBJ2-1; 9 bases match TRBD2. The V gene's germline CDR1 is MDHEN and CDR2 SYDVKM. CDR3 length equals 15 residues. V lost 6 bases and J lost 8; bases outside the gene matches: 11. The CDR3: CASRHGTSPLYEQFF. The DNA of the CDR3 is TGTGCCAGCAGACACGGGACTAGCCCTCTTTATGAGCAGTTCTTC.

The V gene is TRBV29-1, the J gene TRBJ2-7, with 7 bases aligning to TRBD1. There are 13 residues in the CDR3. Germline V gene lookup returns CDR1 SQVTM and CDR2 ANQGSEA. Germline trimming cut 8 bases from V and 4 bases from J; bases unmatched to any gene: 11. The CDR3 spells CSTQTDREYEQYF. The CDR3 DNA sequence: TGCAGCACCCAGACCGACAGGGAATACGAGCAGTACTTC.

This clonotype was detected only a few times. In DNA, the CDR3 is TGCAGTGCTAGAGATAACCTCGTTGCCCAGTACTTC. Protein: CSARDNLVAQYF. The chain couples TRBV20-1 to TRBJ2-5, with D uncertain. Germline lookup yields CDR1 DFQATT and CDR2 SNEGSKA (reference sequence). V was clipped by 0 bases and J by 9 bases, with 11 bases between them. The CDR3 contains 12 residues.

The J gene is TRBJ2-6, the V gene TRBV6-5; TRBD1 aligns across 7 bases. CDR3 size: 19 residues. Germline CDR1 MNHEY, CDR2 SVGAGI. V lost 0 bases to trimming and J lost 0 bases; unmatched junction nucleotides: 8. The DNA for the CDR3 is TGTGCCAGCAGTTACTCCTTTCGGACAGGCCCCTCTGGGGCCAACGTCCTGACTTTC. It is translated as CASSYSFRTGPSGANVLTF.

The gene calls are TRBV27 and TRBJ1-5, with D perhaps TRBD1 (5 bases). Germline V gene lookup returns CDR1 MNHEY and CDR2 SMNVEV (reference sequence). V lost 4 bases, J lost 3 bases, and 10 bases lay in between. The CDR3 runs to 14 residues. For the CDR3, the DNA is TGTGCCAGCAGTTCCCCAGGGTACAATCAGCCCCAGCATTTT. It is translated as CASSSPGYNQPQHF.

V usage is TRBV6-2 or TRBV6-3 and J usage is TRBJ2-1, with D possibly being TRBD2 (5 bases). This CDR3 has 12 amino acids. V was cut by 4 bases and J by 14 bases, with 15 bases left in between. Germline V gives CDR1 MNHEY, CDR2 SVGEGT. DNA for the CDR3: TGTGCCAGCAGTTCCCGGGGTAGCCGGAAGTTCTTC. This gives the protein CASSSRGSRKFF.

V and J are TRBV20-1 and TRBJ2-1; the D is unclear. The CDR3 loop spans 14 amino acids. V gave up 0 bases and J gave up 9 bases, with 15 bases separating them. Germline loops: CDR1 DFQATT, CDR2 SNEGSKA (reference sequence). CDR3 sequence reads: CSARDPHPGREQFF. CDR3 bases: TGCAGTGCTAGAGATCCCCACCCCGGGCGTGAGCAGTTCTTC.

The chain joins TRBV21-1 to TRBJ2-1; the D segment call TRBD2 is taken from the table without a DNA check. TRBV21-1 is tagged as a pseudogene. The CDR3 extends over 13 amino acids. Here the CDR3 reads CASSKVGGTEQFF. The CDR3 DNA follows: TGTGCCAGCAGCAAAGTCGGAGGGACTGAGCAGTTCTTC.

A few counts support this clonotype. CDR3 sequence (DNA): TGTGCCAGCAGCTTAAAGTATGGCTACACCTTC. Protein: CASSLKYGYTF. The rearrangement uses TRBV7-9 and TRBJ1-2, with unresolved D. The length of the CDR3 is 11 residues. Trimming removed 2 bases from V and 5 bases from J, with 3 bases in between. Germline V lookup: CDR1 SEHNR, CDR2 FQNEAQ (reference sequence).